In its sample, the clone carrying this T cell receptor (beta chain) was seen a few times. The antigen remains unidentified. The TCR beta CDR3 regions underwent amplification using RNA transcripts as the source. HTBI primers were employed in a first-round RT-PCR of the TCR CDR3. TCRdb fed the multiplex PCR reads into MiXCR, producing one record per CDR3 protein. The sample records some 620,000 distinct CDR3 sequences, around 15% being singletons. The data were taken from a study of T cells in Graves' hyperthyroidism and ophthalmopathy. Overall study findings and caveats: A model of 13 V-J pairs discriminated ophthalmopathy from stable hyperthyroidism.

The sequencing sample was made of blood. The receptor's source is a woman aged 25 to 39 with Graves' hyperthyroidism.

Here the CDR3 reads CAISERVGAGELFF. The CDR3 coding sequence is TGTGCCATCAGTGAACGGGTGGGAGCCGGGGAGCTGTTTTTT. V and J are TRBV10-3 and TRBJ2-2, with D possibly matching TRBD2 (5 bases). The CDR3 runs to 14 residues. Trimming took 3 bases from V and 6 from J, leaving 11 bases between them. CDR1 ENHRY and CDR2 SYGVKD come from the germline V gene.